This T cell receptor beta chain was obtained from a study of a mutant IDH1 vaccine in newly diagnosed glioma. Study-wide background: The initiation of vaccination occurred 4-6 weeks after radiotherapy alone, or with temozolomide cycles. It was radiotherapy, temozolomide, or both that patients received previously, with most receiving both.

The repertoire was sequenced with immunoSEQ multiplex PCR; TCRdb's copy has only in-frame clones and lacks some. The table shows approximately 51,000 clones, with around 80% occurring only once. Concerning this clone itself: Its antigen is not identified.

Time point specified: week 5, during vaccination. With topical imiquimod, each dose of the vaccine consisted of 300 ug of mutant IDH1 20-mer peptide. This CDR3 spans 14 amino acids. V lost 0 bases and J lost 6, with 9 bases in between. Germline CDR1 SGHTA, CDR2 FQGNSA. The J gene is TRBJ1-5, the V gene TRBV7-2, with D perhaps TRBD1 (5 bases). The source material was PBMCs, sampled from a glioma patient whose treatment included an IDH1 peptide vaccine. The receptor comes from a middle-aged woman with glioma. As DNA, the CDR3 is TGTGCCAGCAGCTTAGCACAGGCGATTCAGCCCCAGCATTTT. This codes for CASSLAQAIQPQHF. The full variable domain, its missing parts supplied by reference TRBV7-2 and TRBJ1-5, is GAGVSQSPSNKVTEKGKDVELRCDPISGHTALYWYRQSLGQGLEFLIYFQGNSAPDKSGLPSDRFSAERTGGSVSTLTIQRTQQEDSAVYLCASSLAQAIQPQHFGDGTRLSIL.